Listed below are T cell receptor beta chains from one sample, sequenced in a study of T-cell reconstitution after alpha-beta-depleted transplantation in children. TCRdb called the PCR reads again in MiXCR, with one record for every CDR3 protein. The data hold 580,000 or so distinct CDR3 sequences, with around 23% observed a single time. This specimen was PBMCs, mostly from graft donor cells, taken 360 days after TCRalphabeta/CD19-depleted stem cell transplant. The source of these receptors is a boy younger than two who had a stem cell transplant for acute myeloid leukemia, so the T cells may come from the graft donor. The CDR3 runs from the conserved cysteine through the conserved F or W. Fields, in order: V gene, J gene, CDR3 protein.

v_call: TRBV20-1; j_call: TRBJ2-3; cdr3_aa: CSARAAGTDTQYF
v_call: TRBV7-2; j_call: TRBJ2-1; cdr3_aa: CASRVAGASYNEQFF
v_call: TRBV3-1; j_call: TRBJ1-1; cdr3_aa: CASSIRTGTNTEAFF
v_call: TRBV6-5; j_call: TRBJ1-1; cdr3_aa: CASSYSGTGATEAFF
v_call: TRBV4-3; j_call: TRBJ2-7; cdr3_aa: CASSQDPPGAFYEQYF
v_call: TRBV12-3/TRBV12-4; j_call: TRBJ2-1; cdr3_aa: CASSFRVSGGAYEQFF
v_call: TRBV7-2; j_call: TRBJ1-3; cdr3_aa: CASSARGVGGNTIYF
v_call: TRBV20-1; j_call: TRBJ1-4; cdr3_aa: CSASGGRNEKLFF
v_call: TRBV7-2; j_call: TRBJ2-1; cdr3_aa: CAQNEQFF
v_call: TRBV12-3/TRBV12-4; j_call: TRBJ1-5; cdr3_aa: CASSVTNQPQHF
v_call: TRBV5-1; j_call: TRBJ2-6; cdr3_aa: CASSLDGSSGANVLTF
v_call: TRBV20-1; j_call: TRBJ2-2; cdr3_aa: CSARGRTGGSPTGELFF
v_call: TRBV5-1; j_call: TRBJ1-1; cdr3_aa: CASSFKGTEAFF
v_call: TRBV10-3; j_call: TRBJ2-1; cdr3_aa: CAISGLASSYNEQFF
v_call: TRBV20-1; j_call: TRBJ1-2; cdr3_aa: CSAPQGPNYGYTF
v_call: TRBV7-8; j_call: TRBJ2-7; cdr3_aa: CASSSRLAGTYEQYF
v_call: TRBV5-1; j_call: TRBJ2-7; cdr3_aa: CASSLEHGTYEQYF